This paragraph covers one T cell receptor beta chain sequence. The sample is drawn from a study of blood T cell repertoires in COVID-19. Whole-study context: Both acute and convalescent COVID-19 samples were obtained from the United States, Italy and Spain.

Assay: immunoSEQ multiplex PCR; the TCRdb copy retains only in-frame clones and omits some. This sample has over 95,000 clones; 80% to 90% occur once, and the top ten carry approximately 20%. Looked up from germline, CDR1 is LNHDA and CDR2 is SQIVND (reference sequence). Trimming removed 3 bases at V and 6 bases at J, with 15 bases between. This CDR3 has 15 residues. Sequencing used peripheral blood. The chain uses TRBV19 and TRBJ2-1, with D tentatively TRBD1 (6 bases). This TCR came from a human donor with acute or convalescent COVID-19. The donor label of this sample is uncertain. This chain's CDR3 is CASSMTGWSGNEQFF. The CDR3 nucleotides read TGTGCCAGTAGTATGACAGGCTGGTCCGGCAATGAGCAGTTCTTC.